Listed here is a single TCR beta chain. Antigen: not known. This entry belongs to a study of neurological immune-mediated disorders. Broader study findings: Among 34 multiple sclerosis patients, phylogenetic grouping put the repertoires of 18 into a single related-CDR3 cluster, a possible signature.

MiXCR, run by TCRdb on the 5' RACE reads, gives a single entry per CDR3 protein. The sample lists about 80,000 distinct CDR3 sequences; under 4.5% were seen once. Time point in this sample: longitudinal time-point 3. CDR1 is MNHNS, CDR2 SASEGT, per germline. Trimming at V came to 3 bases and at J to 5 bases, leaving 10 bases not matched to a gene. The CDR3 has 17 amino acids. The sample consisted of PBMCs. This sequence joins TRBV6-1 and TRBJ2-5; 12 bases align to TRBD2. The clonotype comes from a woman in her sixties or seventies with multiple sclerosis. The CDR3 loop is CASSDLGGLAGWETQYF. The DNA for the CDR3 is TGTGCCAGCAGTGATTTGGGAGGACTAGCGGGGTGGGAGACCCAGTACTTC.